What follows are 30 T cell receptor beta chains derived from one specimen sequenced in a study of OX40 agonist ivuxolimab in advanced cancers. The data were produced by immunoSEQ multiplex PCR, yet TCRdb's version contains in-frame clones alone and is incomplete. The sample consists of fewer than 50,000 clones, approximately 80% of them appearing once. The sequencing here drew on CD4+ or CD8+ T cells sorted from blood, taken in a trial of the OX40 agonist ivuxolimab. The receptors stem from an adult with an advanced solid tumor such as melanoma, head and neck, liver or kidney cancer.

This clone occurred a few times. The rearrangement uses TRBV7-8 and TRBJ2-5, with a possible D match to TRBD2 (7 bases). The CDR3 covers 14 residues. V lost 0 bases to trimming and J lost 6 bases, with 11 bases between them. CDR1 and CDR2 from the germline V gene are SGHVS and FQNEAQ. Written as DNA, the CDR3 is TGTGCCAGCAGCTTAGCGGAGGGGGGGAAGACCCAGTACTTC. Translation gives CASSLAEGGKTQYF.

The chain combines TRBV2 with TRBJ2-7; 13 positions agree with TRBD2. The junction had 12 bases not matched to a gene; V was cut back by 7 bases and J by 0 bases. Germline V gene data show CDR1 as SNHLY and CDR2 as FYNNEI. This CDR3 comprises 18 residues. For the CDR3, the DNA is TGTGCCAGCACCGAATTGGGGACTAGCGGGGTGAGCTCCTACGAGCAGTACTTC. Protein product: CASTELGTSGVSSYEQYF. The whole variable domain, remainder taken from reference TRBV2 and TRBJ2-7, is EPEVTQTPSHQVTQMGQEVILRCVPISNHLYFYWYRQILGQKVEFLVSFYNNEISEKSEIFDDQFSVERPDGSNFTLKIRSTKLEDSAMYFCASTELGTSGVSSYEQYFGPGTRLTVT.

The V and J genes are TRBV19 and TRBJ2-1; D is ambiguous. V lost 1 base to trimming and J lost 5 bases, with 3 bases between them. Germline loops: CDR1 LNHDA, CDR2 SQIVND (reference sequence). The CDR3 extends over 12 amino acids. The CDR3 loop is CASSIGNNEQFF. The CDR3 DNA is TGTGCCAGTAGTATAGGGAACAATGAGCAGTTCTTC.

The chain uses TRBV28 and TRBJ2-7, with TRBD2 as a possible D gene (6 bases). The V gene lost 5 bases and the J gene lost 4 bases, with 15 bases spanning the gap. Germline V gene data show CDR1 as MDHEN and CDR2 as SYDVKM. The CDR3 is 14 residues long. CDR3 amino acids: CASSPRDLAYEQYF. The CDR3 nucleotides read TGTGCCAGCAGTCCTCGGGACTTAGCTTACGAGCAGTACTTC.

The CDR3 sequence: CASSPDYSTDTQYF. CDR3 sequence (DNA): TGTGCCAGCAGCCCGGATTACAGCACAGATACGCAGTATTTT. V gene TRBV5-4 combines with J gene TRBJ2-3; the D is unclear. The CDR3 runs to 14 residues. The germline gives CDR1 SGHNT, CDR2 YYREEE (reference sequence). V shed 4 bases and J shed 0 bases, with 9 bases lying between them. Combining the CDR3 with reference TRBV5-4 and TRBJ2-3 gives the whole variable domain ETGVTQSPTHLIKTRGQQVTLRCSSQSGHNTVSWYQQALGQGPQFIFQYYREEENGRGNFPPRFSGLQFPNYSSELNVNALELDDSALYLCASSPDYSTDTQYFGPGTRLTVL.

This clone showed up just a few times. The chain is built from TRBV4-1 and TRBJ2-1; a possible D gene is TRBD1 (10 bases). CDR1 and CDR2 (germline): MGHRA, YSYEKL. The CDR3 is 19 residues long. V was trimmed by 2 bases and J by 5 bases, leaving 25 bases between them. The DNA for the CDR3 is TGCGCCAGCAGCCAACCCGGGACAGGGGTCGGGACTAGCAACAATGAGCAGTTCTTC. As protein: CASSQPGTGVGTSNNEQFF.

V and J are TRBV6-6 and TRBJ2-3; D unclear. Germline V lookup: CDR1 MNHNY, CDR2 SVGAGI (reference sequence). The V end lost 1 base, the J end lost 6 bases, and 5 bases lay between the germline ends. The CDR3 extends over 12 amino acids. CDR3 coding DNA: TGTGCCAGCAGTTACTTATCTGATACGCAGTATTTT. Protein sequence: CASSYLSDTQYF.

V and J are TRBV7-9 and TRBJ2-3; the D gene could be TRBD1 or TRBD2 (5 bases each). Germline CDR1 reads SEHNR; CDR2 reads FQNEAQ (reference sequence). CDR3 length equals 14 residues. V was pared by 4 bases and J by 4 bases, with 12 bases between. The CDR3: CASSSWGTADTQYF. In DNA form, the CDR3 reads TGTGCCAGCAGCTCGTGGGGGACCGCAGATACGCAGTATTTT.

The chain recombines TRBV5-1 with TRBJ2-7; 8 positions match TRBD1. CDR1 is SGHRS and CDR2 is YFSETQ in the germline V gene. CDR3 length: 15 residues. After removal of 0 bases from V and 4 bases from J, the junction contained 6 bases not matched to a gene. The DNA of the CDR3 is TGCGCCAGCAGCTTGGGGACAGGGCCGGGATACGAGCAGTACTTC. Translation: CASSLGTGPGYEQYF.

This chain uses TRBV19 with TRBJ2-1; the match to TRBD2 covers 11 bases. V shed 6 bases, J shed 9 bases, and the junction held 13 bases outside the gene matches. CDR3 length: 16 residues. Germline values: CDR1 LNHDA, CDR2 SQIVND (reference sequence). The CDR3 DNA follows: TGTGCCAGTAGCCCACTCCTAGCGGGAGGCCTACCTGAGCAGTTCTTC. Protein: CASSPLLAGGLPEQFF.

The gene calls are TRBV5-1 and TRBJ1-1, with 7 nucleotides matching TRBD1. V dropped 4 bases and J dropped 3; count of bases not matched to a gene: 12. There are 16 residues in the CDR3. Looked up from germline, CDR1 is SGHRS and CDR2 is YFSETQ. CDR3 DNA: TGCGCCAGCAGCGCCAGGCTACAGGGGTCGTACACTGAAGCTTTCTTT. Translation gives CASSARLQGSYTEAFF.

This sequence joins TRBV19 and TRBJ1-5; TRBD1 aligns across 8 bases. V gave up 2 bases and J gave up 5 bases; unmatched junction bases: 8. Germline V lookup: CDR1 LNHDA, CDR2 SQIVND (reference sequence). This CDR3 comprises 16 residues. The CDR3 region is CASSIPRTGSYQPQHF. The CDR3 DNA sequence: TGTGCCAGTAGTATACCCCGGACAGGGAGCTATCAGCCCCAGCATTTT.

The V and J genes are TRBV19 and TRBJ1-6; D gene uncertain. Germline CDR1 is LNHDA and CDR2 is SQIVND (reference sequence). The V and J ends lost 5 bases and 9 bases respectively, with 11 bases between them. This CDR3 contains 13 residues. In DNA, the CDR3 is TGTGCCAGTAGTGAGGACGGTGTTTCACCCCTCCACTTT. As protein: CASSEDGVSPLHF.

This clone was seen just once. The V call is TRBV7-2, the J call TRBJ1-6, with D tentatively TRBD1 (6 bases). The V gene lost 4 bases and the J gene lost 7 bases, with 17 bases spanning the gap. Per germline, CDR1 SGHTA and CDR2 FQGNSA. The CDR3 spans 16 residues. The chain's CDR3 is CASSSRLGGGNSPLHF. CDR3 nucleotides: TGTGCCAGCAGCTCCCGCTTAGGGGGAGGGAATTCACCCCTCCACTTT.

This chain uses TRBV7-2 with TRBJ2-1; 12 nucleotides line up with TRBD2. This CDR3 has 14 residues. The V gene end was trimmed by 7 bases and the J gene end by 5 bases; junction bases not matched to a gene: 3. The germline gives CDR1 SGHTA, CDR2 FQGNSA. CDR3 sequence: CASTLAGGDNEQFF. The CDR3 region has the DNA TGTGCCAGCACCCTAGCGGGAGGGGACAATGAGCAGTTCTTC.

This clone came up once. V is TRBV6-6 and J is TRBJ1-2; 7 nucleotides match TRBD1. The V and J ends lost 2 bases and 3 bases, in that order; junction bases with no gene match: 9. Germline CDR1 and CDR2: MNHNY and SVGAGI (reference sequence). CDR3 size: 16 residues. CDR3 coding DNA: TGTGCCAGCAGTTACCCCCCGGGACAGCGGTACTATGGCTACACCTTC. Protein product: CASSYPPGQRYYGYTF.

The genes are TRBV20-1 and TRBJ1-1; D uncertain. Germline V CDR1 and CDR2: DFQATT, SNEGSKA (reference sequence). The CDR3 spans 11 residues. Trimming removed 5 bases from V and 3 bases from J, with 7 bases in between. The CDR3, as DNA: TGCAGTGCTTACGGGGACACTGAAGCTTTCTTT. It yields the protein CSAYGDTEAFF.

This sequence joins TRBV7-6 and TRBJ2-3; TRBD2 matches at 7 bases. The germline V gene encodes CDR1 SGHVS and CDR2 FNYEAQ. V lost 0 bases and J lost 7; bases outside the gene matches: 13. The CDR3 loop spans 17 amino acids. For the CDR3, the DNA is TGTGCCAGCAGCTTAGCGGGGGGGAGGCTAGCGGCCAATACGCAGTATTTT. This codes for CASSLAGGRLAANTQYF. The whole variable domain, filled in from reference TRBV7-6 and TRBJ2-3, reads GAGVSQSPRYKVTKRGQDVALRCDPISGHVSLYWYRQALGQGPEFLTYFNYEAQQDKSGLPNDRFSAERPEGSISTLTIQRTEQRDSAMYRCASSLAGGRLAANTQYFGPGTRLTVL.

J is TRBJ2-1 and V is TRBV7-9; TRBD1 matches 8 bases. From germline, CDR1 is SEHNR and CDR2 FQNEAQ (reference sequence). The CDR3 consists of 15 residues. The ends lost 5 bases at V and 2 bases at J; junction bases unmatched: 5. Here the CDR3 reads CASSRDRGPYNEQFF. CDR3 coding DNA: TGTGCCAGCAGCCGCGACAGGGGCCCCTACAATGAGCAGTTCTTC.

The chain couples TRBV7-6 to TRBJ2-1; D gene uncertain. The germline CDR1 and CDR2 sequences are SGHVS and FNYEAQ. Trimming removed 4 bases at V and 0 bases at J, with 10 bases between. The CDR3 has 15 amino acids. The CDR3 bases are TGTGCCAGCAGCTCCCGCAGGAGCTCCTACAATGAGCAGTTCTTC. This translates into CASSSRRSSYNEQFF.

The chain combines TRBV7-9 with TRBJ1-5, with 8 bases matching TRBD1. Germline lookup yields CDR1 SEHNR and CDR2 FQNEAQ (reference sequence). The CDR3 has 13 residues. Trimming took 5 bases from V and 7 from J; bases not matched to a gene: 4. CDR3 DNA: TGTGCCAGCAGCGCGACAGGGGAGCAGCCCCAGCATTTT. It yields the protein CASSATGEQPQHF.

This chain connects TRBV11-2 to TRBJ2-2; TRBD2 might be the D (6 bases). This CDR3 has 15 amino acids. Germline V gives CDR1 SGHAT, CDR2 FQNNGV. Trimming left V 5 bases short and J 1 base short, with 11 bases between. The CDR3 here is CASSPTSMNTGELFF. CDR3 nucleotide sequence: TGTGCCAGCAGCCCGACTAGTATGAACACCGGGGAGCTGTTTTTT.

A single count supports this clone. In nucleotides, the CDR3 is TGTGCCAGCACCGACTACCAGGGAGGTAGTACTGAAGCTTTCTTT. Its translation is CASTDYQGGSTEAFF. The chain employs TRBV7-6 and TRBJ1-1, with D possibly TRBD1 on 5 matching bases. The germline gives CDR1 SGHVS, CDR2 FNYEAQ. Trimming stripped 7 bases from V and 5 bases from J, with 20 bases between. The CDR3 runs to 15 residues.

In DNA form, the CDR3 reads TGCGCCAGCAGCTTGGGGGGATCTAACACCGGGGAGCTGTTTTTT. Its translation: CASSLGGSNTGELFF. The chain joins TRBV5-1 to TRBJ2-2; D call uncertain. There are 15 residues in the CDR3. Looked up from germline, CDR1 is SGHRS and CDR2 is YFSETQ. Trimming took 0 bases from V and 2 from J, leaving 8 bases between them.

The chain has TRBV7-6 and TRBJ1-1, with a weak D call TRBD1 (6 bases). Germline V gene data show CDR1 as SGHVS and CDR2 as FNYEAQ. V was pared by 3 bases and J by 1 base, with 24 bases between. CDR3 length: 19 amino acids. CDR3 sequence: CASSLGPRGPGGANTEAFF. Here the CDR3 DNA reads TGTGCCAGCAGCTTGGGCCCGCGGGGGCCGGGGGGGGCGAACACTGAAGCTTTCTTT.

The gene calls are TRBV19 and TRBJ1-5, with 7 bases lining up with TRBD1. V trimming: 5 bases; J trimming: 2 bases; junction bases outside the gene matches: 12. The CDR3 loop spans 17 amino acids. Germline CDR1 LNHDA, CDR2 SQIVND (reference sequence). The CDR3 loop is CASSVPQGSSRNQPQHF. The CDR3 DNA is TGTGCCAGTAGTGTACCACAGGGGTCTAGTCGCAATCAGCCCCAGCATTTT.

This clone has a handful of counts. The rearrangement joins TRBV5-1 to TRBJ2-2, with 8 bases aligning to TRBD1. Germline V gene sequence: CDR1 SGHRS, CDR2 YFSETQ. After removal of 4 bases from V and 5 bases from J, the junction contained 10 bases not matched to a gene. The CDR3 spans 16 residues. The CDR3 DNA follows: TGCGCCAGCAGCCTGGGTCGACAGGGGAGGACCGGGGAGCTGTTTTTT. As protein: CASSLGRQGRTGELFF.

This chain connects TRBV6-1 to TRBJ2-7, with 9 positions matching TRBD1. The length of the CDR3 is 15 residues. After removal of 8 bases from V and 1 base from J, the junction contained 9 bases not matched to a gene. Germline V lookup: CDR1 MNHNS, CDR2 SASEGT. The DNA for the CDR3 is TGTGCCAGCGCGGCCACAGGGGGCTTATCCTACGAGCAGTACTTC. Translation: CASAATGGLSYEQYF.

The chain is built from TRBV19 and TRBJ1-4; weak D call: TRBD1 (6 bases). The V and J ends lost 6 bases and 4 bases respectively, with 12 bases between them. In germline, CDR1 is LNHDA, CDR2 SQIVND (reference sequence). This CDR3 contains 14 residues. CDR3 region: CASSQGRRNEKLFF. The CDR3 nucleotides read TGTGCCAGTAGCCAGGGGCGACGTAATGAAAAACTGTTTTTT.

This clone has a handful of counts. V and J are TRBV7-2 and TRBJ2-4; TRBD1 is a possible D gene (6 bases). The ends were cut back, 4 bases at V and 6 bases at J, with 16 bases in the middle. This CDR3 has 15 amino acids. Germline CDR1 SGHTA, CDR2 FQGNSA. The CDR3 loop reads CASSSIRGMGNIQYF. CDR3 sequence (DNA): TGTGCCAGCAGCTCGATCAGGGGCATGGGAAACATTCAGTACTTC.